This is a list of T cell receptor beta chains from one sample in a study of cytomegalovirus exposure and HLA in healthy donors. Using immunoSEQ multiplex PCR, the repertoire was profiled, and TCRdb retains in-frame clones only, with some absent. The profile shows around 150,000 clones, under 75% of them singletons. Sequenced material: PBMCs. The receptors originated from a middle-aged man in good health and CMV-seropositive. Both conserved end residues are part of each CDR3. A D gene is named only where the DNA matches it firmly. The size entry is marked missing in some rows and otherwise reads once, few, many or a size class.

d_call: NA; clone_size: NA; j_call: TRBJ2-7; v_call: TRBV5-1; cdr3_aa: CASSLSAASDEQYF; cdr3_nt: TGCGCCAGCAGCTTGAGTGCGGCTTCGGACGAGCAGTACTTC
d_call: NA; clone_size: NA; j_call: TRBJ2-5; v_call: TRBV7-9; cdr3_aa: CASSLGGVGFQETQYF; cdr3_nt: TGTGCCAGCAGCTTAGGGGGAGTCGGTTTTCAAGAGACCCAGTACTTC
d_call: TRBD1; clone_size: once; j_call: TRBJ2-2; v_call: TRBV11-2; cdr3_aa: CASSLDIDRGRTGELFF; cdr3_nt: TGTGCCAGCAGCTTAGATATTGACAGGGGTAGGACCGGGGAGCTGTTTTTT
d_call: NA; clone_size: NA; j_call: TRBJ1-2; v_call: TRBV7-9; cdr3_aa: CASSPAEFSPTRYGYTF; cdr3_nt: TGTGCCAGCAGCCCCGCGGAGTTTTCCCCGACCCGCTATGGCTACACCTTC
d_call: NA; clone_size: NA; j_call: TRBJ1-5; v_call: TRBV6-1; cdr3_aa: CASSEEASGGQPQHF; cdr3_nt: TGTGCCAGCAGTGAAGAGGCATCAGGAGGTCAGCCCCAGCATTTT
d_call: NA; clone_size: NA; j_call: TRBJ1-2; v_call: TRBV19; cdr3_aa: CASEGGLAYGYTF; cdr3_nt: TGTGCCAGTGAGGGGGGGCTGGCCTATGGCTACACCTTC
d_call: NA; clone_size: NA; j_call: TRBJ1-1; v_call: TRBV6-1; cdr3_aa: CASREEARTEAFF; cdr3_nt: TGTGCCAGCAGAGAGGAGGCCCGAACTGAAGCTTTCTTT
d_call: TRBD1; clone_size: few; j_call: TRBJ1-1; v_call: TRBV15; cdr3_aa: CATSRDRGQGQTEAFF; cdr3_nt: TGTGCCACCAGCAGAGACCGTGGACAGGGACAAACTGAAGCTTTCTTT
d_call: TRBD2; clone_size: NA; j_call: TRBJ2-5; v_call: TRBV30; cdr3_aa: CAWTSGLAGGPETQYF; cdr3_nt: TGTGCCTGGACCTCCGGACTAGCGGGGGGGCCGGAGACCCAGTACTTC
d_call: NA; clone_size: NA; j_call: TRBJ2-5; v_call: TRBV2; cdr3_aa: CASSEVRFEETQYF; cdr3_nt: TGTGCCAGCAGTGAAGTCCGTTTCGAGGAGACCCAGTACTTC
d_call: NA; clone_size: NA; j_call: TRBJ1-1; v_call: TRBV5-1; cdr3_aa: CASSLWTLRRAFF; cdr3_nt: TGCGCCAGCAGCTTGTGGACTCTTAGGCGAGCTTTCTTT
d_call: NA; clone_size: NA; j_call: TRBJ2-2; v_call: TRBV18; cdr3_aa: CASSTYTGELFF; cdr3_nt: TGTGCCAGCTCAACTTACACCGGGGAGCTGTTTTTT
d_call: TRBD2; clone_size: NA; j_call: TRBJ2-2; v_call: TRBV9; cdr3_aa: CASSPPSGGLAGSGLDGELFF; cdr3_nt: TGTGCCAGCAGCCCACCCTCAGGGGGACTAGCGGGGTCCGGGCTTGACGGGGAGCTGTTTTTT
d_call: TRBD2; clone_size: few; j_call: TRBJ2-1; v_call: TRBV6-4; cdr3_aa: CASSRSGESTWQFF; cdr3_nt: TGTGCCAGCAGTCGGAGCGGGGAGAGTACATGGCAGTTCTTC
d_call: NA; clone_size: NA; j_call: TRBJ1-1; v_call: TRBV5-1; cdr3_aa: CASSINRENTEAFF; cdr3_nt: TGCGCCAGCAGCATCAACAGGGAGAACACTGAAGCTTTCTTT
d_call: NA; clone_size: NA; j_call: TRBJ2-3; v_call: TRBV5-1; cdr3_aa: CASSHERRRDTQYF; cdr3_nt: TGCGCCAGCAGCCATGAGCGGAGAAGGGATACGCAGTATTTT
d_call: TRBD1; clone_size: NA; j_call: TRBJ1-5; v_call: TRBV27; cdr3_aa: CASSHIPGQGDQPQHF; cdr3_nt: TGTGCCAGCAGTCACATACCGGGACAGGGCGATCAGCCCCAGCATTTT
d_call: TRBD1; clone_size: NA; j_call: TRBJ2-7; v_call: TRBV15; cdr3_aa: CATSKPRTGSFVEQYF; cdr3_nt: TGTGCCACCAGCAAACCTAGGACAGGGAGCTTCGTGGAGCAGTACTTC
d_call: TRBD2; clone_size: few; j_call: TRBJ2-3; v_call: TRBV7-9; cdr3_aa: CASSLGTSGGARTQYF; cdr3_nt: TGTGCCAGCAGCTTGGGGACTAGCGGGGGGGCTCGGACGCAGTATTTT
d_call: NA; clone_size: NA; j_call: TRBJ2-1; v_call: TRBV9; cdr3_aa: CASSPRSPGPPFYNEQFF; cdr3_nt: TGTGCCAGCAGCCCTAGGAGCCCTGGTCCTCCCTTCTACAATGAGCAGTTCTTC
d_call: NA; clone_size: once; j_call: TRBJ2-2; v_call: TRBV6-1; cdr3_aa: CASRLTGLWELFF; cdr3_nt: TGTGCCAGCAGGCTCACAGGGTTGTGGGAGCTGTTTTTT
d_call: NA; clone_size: NA; j_call: TRBJ1-2; v_call: TRBV12-5; cdr3_aa: CASGSGPGSGYTF; cdr3_nt: TGTGCTAGTGGTTCGGGGCCCGGGAGTGGCTACACCTTC
d_call: TRBD1; clone_size: few; j_call: TRBJ2-7; v_call: TRBV6-9; cdr3_aa: CASSYLGQGGHEQYF; cdr3_nt: TGTGCCAGCAGTTACTTGGGACAGGGGGGACACGAGCAGTACTTC
d_call: NA; clone_size: NA; j_call: TRBJ2-7; v_call: TRBV27; cdr3_aa: CASSLYAGEAYEQYF; cdr3_nt: TGTGCCAGCAGTTTATACGCAGGGGAAGCCTACGAGCAGTACTTC
d_call: NA; clone_size: NA; j_call: TRBJ1-2; v_call: TRBV5-6; cdr3_aa: CASSLAEGFIDGYTF; cdr3_nt: TGTGCCAGCAGCTTGGCTGAGGGCTTCATCGATGGCTACACCTTC
d_call: TRBD1; clone_size: NA; j_call: TRBJ1-2; v_call: TRBV28; cdr3_aa: CASTSPGQVGGYTF; cdr3_nt: TGTGCCAGCACCAGTCCGGGACAGGTTGGAGGCTACACCTTC
d_call: TRBD2; clone_size: few; j_call: TRBJ2-7; v_call: TRBV6-1; cdr3_aa: CASTSGGPPYEQYF; cdr3_nt: TGTGCCAGCACTAGCGGGGGCCCTCCCTACGAGCAGTACTTC
d_call: NA; clone_size: NA; j_call: TRBJ2-5; v_call: TRBV9; cdr3_aa: CASSPTGTETQYF; cdr3_nt: TGTGCCAGCAGCCCTACAGGGACGGAGACCCAGTACTTC
d_call: NA; clone_size: once; j_call: TRBJ1-2; v_call: TRBV30; cdr3_aa: CAWSPVKAGQRGYTF; cdr3_nt: TGTGCCTGGAGCCCTGTTAAGGCAGGGCAGCGTGGCTACACCTTC
d_call: NA; clone_size: once; j_call: TRBJ2-2; v_call: TRBV19; cdr3_aa: CASSMQGLNTGELFF; cdr3_nt: TGTGCCAGTAGTATGCAGGGTTTGAACACCGGGGAGCTGTTTTTT
d_call: TRBD1; clone_size: NA; j_call: TRBJ1-1; v_call: TRBV2; cdr3_aa: CASSVYNIWDRPGMNTEAFF; cdr3_nt: TGTGCCAGCAGTGTGTATAATATTTGGGACAGGCCAGGAATGAACACTGAAGCTTTCTTT
d_call: NA; clone_size: NA; j_call: TRBJ2-3; v_call: TRBV5-6; cdr3_aa: CASSLTGSPDTQYF; cdr3_nt: TGTGCCAGCAGCTTGACAGGGTCCCCAGATACGCAGTATTTT
d_call: NA; clone_size: NA; j_call: TRBJ1-6; v_call: TRBV30; cdr3_aa: CAWSPGGNSPLHF; cdr3_nt: TGTGCCTGGAGTCCGGGGGGGAATTCACCCCTCCACTTT
d_call: NA; clone_size: NA; j_call: TRBJ2-5; v_call: TRBV6-1; cdr3_aa: CASSPGLQETQYF; cdr3_nt: TGTGCCAGCAGTCCAGGTCTACAAGAGACCCAGTACTTC
d_call: NA; clone_size: NA; j_call: TRBJ2-2; v_call: TRBV11-3; cdr3_aa: CASSSWGDSKNTGELFF; cdr3_nt: TGTGCCAGCAGCTCTTGGGGGGACAGCAAGAACACCGGGGAGCTGTTTTTT